Sequencing of this T cell receptor (beta chain) was carried out in a study of regulatory T cells in long-lasting Graves disease. Whole-study results and caveats: Thyroid tissue went unexamined; only peripheral blood was analyzed. With persistent disease, TRBV28, TRBJ1-2 and TRBJ2-5 were the favored segments.

As for time point: persistent/refractory GD, antithyroid drugs over 5 years with positive TRAb. RNA extracted from PBMCs served as the sequencing template. Patients hailed from an endocrinology department in Xi'an, China. Peripheral blood, nine milliliters of it, was drawn into EDTA tubes. From germline, CDR1 is MNHEY and CDR2 SVGEGT. V gave up 4 bases and J gave up 0 bases, with 13 bases separating them. CDR3 length: 17 residues. Construction of TCR beta libraries relied on iRepertoire HTBI primers and on Arm-PCR targeting CDR3 regions. TCRdb independently ran MiXCR on the multiplex PCR reads; one entry per CDR3 protein. The sample holds around 300,000 distinct CDR3 sequences; approximately 20% are singletons and the top ten take about 56%. On this clonotype: What it binds is unknown.

The TCR was taken from a female donor with Graves disease. V usage is TRBV6-2 or TRBV6-3 and J usage is TRBJ2-6, with D unclear. The sample in question was peripheral blood mononuclear cells (PBMCs), obtained when the disease was refractory, from a patient treated with antithyroid drugs. This chain's CDR3 is CASSSSRYSSGANVLTF. In nucleotides, the CDR3 is TGTGCCAGCAGTTCATCTAGGTATAGCTCTGGGGCCAACGTCCTGACTTTC.